What follows are 8 T cell receptor beta chains derived from one specimen sequenced in a study of blood T cell repertoires in COVID-19. The assay was immunoSEQ multiplex PCR, and TCRdb's table has in-frame clones only and misses some. This table has around 150,000 clones, around 93% appearing once. The sequenced sample was peripheral blood. These receptors were taken from a man under 40 with COVID-19, enrolled during active disease.

V usage is TRBV28 and J usage is TRBJ2-7, with a weak D call TRBD1 (5 bases). Trimming took 3 bases from V and 9 from J, leaving 15 bases between them. Germline lookup yields CDR1 MDHEN and CDR2 SYDVKM. There are 13 residues in the CDR3. This CDR3 is CASSFLTVYGQYF. The DNA for the CDR3 is TGTGCCAGCAGTTTCCTGACAGTATATGGGCAGTACTTC.

This sequence joins TRBV7-2 and TRBJ1-3; TRBD1 is a possible D gene (5 bases). Per germline, CDR1 SGHTA and CDR2 FQGNSA. V lost 1 base and J 0 bases, leaving 13 bases between the germline ends. The CDR3 contains 17 residues. CDR3 residues: CASSLVGGASSGNTIYF. CDR3 in DNA: TGTGCCAGCAGCTTAGTTGGAGGGGCAAGCTCTGGAAACACCATATATTTT. Full variable domain (outside the CDR3, taken from reference TRBV7-2 and TRBJ1-3): GAGVSQSPSNKVTEKGKDVELRCDPISGHTALYWYRQSLGQGLEFLIYFQGNSAPDKSGLPSDRFSAERTGGSVSTLTIQRTQQEDSAVYLCASSLVGGASSGNTIYFGEGSWLTVV.

The chain joins TRBV6-5 to TRBJ1-4; D is unclear. The V gene lost 0 bases and the J gene lost 0 bases, with 5 bases spanning the gap. The CDR3 spans 15 residues. Germline CDR1 is MNHEY and CDR2 is SVGAGI. CDR3 coding DNA: TGTGCCAGCAGTTACTCTCTTGCAACTAATGAAAAACTGTTTTTT. Protein: CASSYSLATNEKLFF.

The rearrangement uses TRBV15 and TRBJ2-3; TRBD1 agrees at 8 bases. Unmatched junction bases numbered 6, after V lost 7 bases and J lost 3 bases. The CDR3 runs to 14 residues. Germline V gives CDR1 LNHNV, CDR2 YYDKDF (reference sequence). CDR3 coding DNA: TGTGCCACCACCCGGACAGGGTGGACAGATACGCAGTATTTT. The encoded protein is CATTRTGWTDTQYF.

This chain uses TRBV10-1 with TRBJ1-5; D not resolved. CDR1 is WNHNN, CDR2 SYGVQD, per germline (reference sequence). Trimming left V 0 bases short and J 0 bases short, with 33 bases between. The CDR3 spans 24 residues. The CDR3 protein is CASSESFNLRVSVNRVYSNQPQHF. The CDR3 coding sequence is TGCGCCAGCAGTGAGTCGTTTAATTTGAGGGTTAGCGTGAATCGGGTATATAGCAATCAGCCCCAGCATTTT.

The chain joins TRBV4-2 to TRBJ1-2, with 10 nucleotides matching TRBD1. Germline CDR1 is LGHNA and CDR2 is YNFKEQ. Trimming cost V 2 bases and J 4 bases; bases outside gene matches: 7. The CDR3 has 16 amino acids. The chain's CDR3 is CASSQLRDRGGYGYTF. DNA of the CDR3: TGTGCCAGCAGCCAACTCCGGGACAGGGGTGGCTATGGCTACACCTTC.

The V call is TRBV6-5, the J call TRBJ2-2; no reliable D call. Trimming took 6 bases from V and 0 from J, leaving 5 bases between them. The CDR3 spans 13 residues. CDR1 MNHEY and CDR2 SVGAGI come from the germline V gene. In nucleotides, the CDR3 is TGTGCCAGCAGGGGCCCGAACACCGGGGAGCTGTTTTTT. As protein: CASRGPNTGELFF.

The V call is TRBV27, the J call TRBJ2-3, with 8 bases fitting TRBD2. This CDR3 has 14 residues. V trimming: 5 bases; J trimming: 6 bases; junction bases outside the gene matches: 7. Germline assignment: CDR1 MNHEY and CDR2 SMNVEV (reference sequence). This CDR3 is CASSERGPLDTQYF. The CDR3 region has the DNA TGTGCCAGCAGTGAGCGGGGGCCGCTGGATACGCAGTATTTT.